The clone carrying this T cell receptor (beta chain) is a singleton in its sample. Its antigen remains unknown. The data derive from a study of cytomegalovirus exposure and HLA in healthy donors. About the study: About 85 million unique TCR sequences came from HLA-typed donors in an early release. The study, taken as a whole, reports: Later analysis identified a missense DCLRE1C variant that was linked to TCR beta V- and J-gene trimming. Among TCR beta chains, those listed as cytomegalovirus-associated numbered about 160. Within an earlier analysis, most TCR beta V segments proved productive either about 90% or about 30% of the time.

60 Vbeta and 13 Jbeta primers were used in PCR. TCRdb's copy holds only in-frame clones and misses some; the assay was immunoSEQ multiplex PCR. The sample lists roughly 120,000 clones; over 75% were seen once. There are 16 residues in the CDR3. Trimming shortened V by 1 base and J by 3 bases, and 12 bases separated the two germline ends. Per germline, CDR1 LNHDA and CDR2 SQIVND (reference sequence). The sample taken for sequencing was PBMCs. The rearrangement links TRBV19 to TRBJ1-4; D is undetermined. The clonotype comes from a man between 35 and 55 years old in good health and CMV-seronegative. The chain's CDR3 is CASSIGIRGSNEKLFF. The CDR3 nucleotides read TGTGCCAGTAGTATAGGAATCCGGGGTTCTAATGAAAAACTGTTTTTT.